The source of this T cell receptor beta chain is a study of cytomegalovirus exposure and HLA in healthy donors. Across the whole study: Per a later analysis, the approximately 620 first-cohort and 120 or so validation repertoires shared one platform.

In regard to this clone: Its antigen remains unidentified.

Sequenced by immunoSEQ multiplex PCR; TCRdb stores in-frame clones only, minus some. The sample holds under 200,000 clones, around nine tenths seen once. The CDR3 sequence is 14 residues long. V lost 1 base and J lost 3, with 9 bases in between. The germline V gene encodes CDR1 SGHVS and CDR2 FQNEAQ. Findings and limits, study-wide: In vitro assays verified that three CMV-associated chains recognized CMV antigens specifically. Within the 130 or so validation repertoires, first-cohort TCR clusters tended to co-occur, according to a later analysis. Most TCR sequences were uncommon, yet certain public TCRs appeared in many donors.

The chain joins TRBV7-8 to TRBJ2-5, with a possible D match to TRBD2 (5 bases). The TCR comes from a woman aged 18-29 years in good health and CMV-seronegative. The material sequenced was PBMCs. For the CDR3, the DNA is TGTGCCAGCAGCTTAGGGACTGTTAAAGAGACCCAGTACTTC. It is translated as CASSLGTVKETQYF.